This TCR beta chain was retrieved from a study of control samples from healthy donors and cancer patients. Using immunoSEQ multiplex PCR, the repertoire was profiled, and TCRdb retains in-frame clones only, with some absent. Here the sample spans approximately 110,000 clones, about nine tenths being singletons. Trimming pared 4 bases from V and 0 bases from J, leaving 14 bases between. Germline CDR1 is MNHEY and CDR2 is SVGEGT. The CDR3 is 16 amino acids. The clonotype comes from a woman aged 18-29 years in good health. The sequenced material came from blood. The chain uses TRBV6-2 or TRBV6-3 and TRBJ2-3; D unresolved. The CDR3 nucleotides are TGTGCCAGCAGTTCCGACATCAGCTATAGCACAGATACGCAGTATTTT. This translates into CASSSDISYSTDTQYF.